The TCR beta chain described here comes from a study of monozygotic twins with cystic fibrosis. Study-level points and caveats: The repertoire was suggested to be naive-dominated, clonality median around 0.0089. Co-twins had the most similar V usage for 13 of 16 pairs, J for 8.

Profiled with immunoSEQ multiplex PCR; TCRdb holds only in-frame clones, not every one. This table holds approximately 10,000 clones, 98% to 99% found once. In the case of this clone: Its target is unknown.

The germline V gene encodes CDR1 SQVTM and CDR2 ANQGSEA. The CDR3 is 16 residues long. V shed 7 bases and J shed 0 bases, with 20 bases lying between them. The material sequenced was blood. The origin of this receptor is a girl between 2 and 10 years old with cystic fibrosis. This chain uses TRBV29-1 with TRBJ2-3; D is undetermined. CDR3 DNA sequence: TGCAGCGGGGCGAACCGATACGCATCAAGCACAGATACGCAGTATTTT. Translating it yields CSGANRYASSTDTQYF.